Reported below is one T cell receptor (beta chain). The table lists this clonotype with many counts. Its antigen target is currently unknown. The sample holds no much larger clone one base away, and base qualities are not on file. Libraries were prepared through 5' RACE. The listed sequencing device is Illumina HiSeq 2000. A universal primer binding site was introduced by template switching, and a unique molecular identifier was present in the final cDNA, enabling accurate counting of TCR cDNA molecules. Specific primers in the conserved constant-segment region were used to synthesize first-strand cDNA for the TCR alpha and beta chains. Each cDNA library was double barcoded, with a SMART-Mk sample barcode plus Illumina barcodes, to control for contamination. TruSeq adapter sequences and Illumina sample barcodes were added in two successive PCR steps. The TCR alpha and beta cDNA libraries were sequenced on the Illumina HiSeq platform using custom primers. Processing in the source paper ran as follows. Raw reads were processed with MiGEC to extract unique molecular identifiers, and MiXCR was used to determine CDR3 positions. For each individual, recombination models were inferred using an EM algorithm with the repgenHMM and IGoR tools. Shared clonotypes were analyzed with the tcR package in R, and sharing was normalized by the product of cloneset sizes. Out-of-frame nonproductive sequences were analyzed to study raw recombination free of thymic and clonal selection effects. TCRdb trimmed the raw reads at Q25, called clones with MiXCR and kept productive beta chains. CDR3 protein duplicates are merged, each entry listing the most common genes and DNA. The V and J calls come from TCRdb's annotation, not from the publication. The sample profile shows 130,000 to 150,000 distinct CDR3 sequences; roughly 3.2% of them were found once. The ten largest make up around 8% of the sample.

The entry originates in a study of identical twins (dated by TCRdb to about 2016). Regarding the complete study: The study deep-sequenced TCR alpha and beta repertoires from monozygotic twins, unrelated adults of various ages and cord blood to test whether fetal clonotypes persist. Replicate twin experiments were performed at different times using different library preparation protocols to rule out contamination.

Relative to germline, V is 3 bases shorter and J is 5 bases shorter, with 10 bases between their ends. As encoded in the germline V gene (reference sequence), CDR1 is DFQATT while CDR2 is SNEGSKA. The CDR3 sequence holds 12 residues, the cysteine and phenylalanine included. Only the CDR3 region is kept as DNA, spanning 36 bases read in frame from base 1. Summary of the overall study and its limitations: Zero-insertion analyses could be partly confounded by invariant T cells such as MAIT and iNKT, although diverse VJ usage argued against such confounding for most clonotypes. Because the same donors could not be followed over many years, conclusions were based on cross-sectional statistical analysis. Abundant cord blood beta clonotypes carried fewer insertions; young adult naive repertoires showed a weaker similar trend, while memory repertoires showed none. Out-of-frame TCR alpha sharing in monozygotic twins was systematically underestimated by recombination models, whereas sharing between unrelated individuals was in agreement with the recombination models. Compared with coincidental sharing between unrelated individuals, an excess of low generation-probability sequences was observed among out-of-frame TCR alpha sequences shared between twins. Excess twin sharing in beta out-of-frame sequences was weaker because fewer shared sequences lowered the signal-to-noise ratio.

Every donor was a healthy Caucasian. Miltenyi CD45RO+ enrichment and human naive T-cell isolation kits were used to isolate memory (CD45RO+) and naive T cells from PBMC. Input material: memory T cells sorted from blood. Read against the paper, the sample's cell subset or site label means: CD45RO+ enriched T cells. The sequence was collected from a man between 18 and 29 years old in good health. In this chain, TRBV20-1 is recombined with TRBJ2-5; no D segment can be confidently identified. The CDR3 region has the sequence CSASFVGETQYF. The nucleotide sequence reads TGCAGTGCTAGTTTTGTTGGGGAGACCCAGTACTTC.